A selection of T cell receptor beta chains follows, all from one sample in a study of identical twins' blood T cells. TCRdb re-derived calls from the 5' RACE reads in MiXCR, one entry per CDR3 protein. The table has 350,000 to 400,000 distinct CDR3 sequences, roughly 31% seen once. Sequenced input: PBMCs. The receptors were gathered from a woman aged 18 to 49 in good health. Both conserved end residues are part of each CDR3. Fields, in order: clone size, V gene, J gene, D gene, CDR3 DNA, CDR3 protein. A D gene is named only where the DNA matches it firmly. Clone size is not always given. Where it is, it says once, few, many or a class for expanded clones.

clone_size: -
v_call: TRBV6-5
j_call: TRBJ1-1
d_call: TRBD1
cdr3_nt: TGTGCCAGCAGGAGACAGGGGGCATGGAACACTGAAGCTTTCTTT
cdr3_aa: CASRRQGAWNTEAFF

clone_size: many
v_call: TRBV5-1
j_call: TRBJ1-2
d_call: TRBD1
cdr3_nt: TGCGCCAGCAGCAGCGGACAGGGCAGCAGTGGCTACACCTTC
cdr3_aa: CASSSGQGSSGYTF

clone_size: -
v_call: TRBV19
j_call: TRBJ1-5
d_call: -
cdr3_nt: TGTGCCAGTAGTATAGACCATCAGCCCCAGCATTTT
cdr3_aa: CASSIDHQPQHF

clone_size: many
v_call: TRBV5-1
j_call: TRBJ1-4
d_call: -
cdr3_nt: TGCGCCAGCAGCCCTAACACGCGGAGTAATGAAAAACTGTTTTTT
cdr3_aa: CASSPNTRSNEKLFF

clone_size: -
v_call: TRBV29-1
j_call: TRBJ1-2
d_call: TRBD1
cdr3_nt: TGCAGCGTTGAAGATCAGGGGGGAGAAGGCTACACCTTC
cdr3_aa: CSVEDQGGEGYTF

clone_size: -
v_call: TRBV2
j_call: TRBJ2-7
d_call: -
cdr3_nt: TGTGCCAGCAGTGATCAGGGGAATGGATACGAGCAGTACTTC
cdr3_aa: CASSDQGNGYEQYF

clone_size: few
v_call: TRBV25-1
j_call: TRBJ2-2
d_call: TRBD1
cdr3_nt: TGTGCCAGCAGTGAATTAAGGGGGCGAGGTGATTCCGGGGAGCTGTTTTTT
cdr3_aa: CASSELRGRGDSGELFF

clone_size: few
v_call: TRBV4-1
j_call: TRBJ2-3
d_call: -
cdr3_nt: TGCGCCAGCAGCCAAGAAATGCGTAGCAGCACAGATACGCAGTATTTT
cdr3_aa: CASSQEMRSSTDTQYF

clone_size: -
v_call: TRBV12-5
j_call: TRBJ2-3
d_call: -
cdr3_nt: TGTGCTAGTGGTTTTCCCCTCCGGGAACGACGCACAGATACGCAGTATTTT
cdr3_aa: CASGFPLRERRTDTQYF

clone_size: -
v_call: TRBV11-3
j_call: TRBJ2-1
d_call: -
cdr3_nt: TGTGCCAGCAGCTTAGAAGCGGGTGGGGATGAGCAGTTCTTC
cdr3_aa: CASSLEAGGDEQFF

clone_size: few
v_call: TRBV20-1
j_call: TRBJ2-1
d_call: -
cdr3_nt: TGCAGTGCTAGAGCCCCCACTAGCTACAATGAGCAGTTCTTC
cdr3_aa: CSARAPTSYNEQFF

clone_size: -
v_call: TRBV5-1
j_call: TRBJ1-3
d_call: -
cdr3_nt: TGCGCCAGCAGCCGGACCGGGAGCTCTGGAAACACCATATATTTT
cdr3_aa: CASSRTGSSGNTIYF

clone_size: -
v_call: TRBV29-1
j_call: TRBJ1-3
d_call: -
cdr3_nt: TGCAGCGTTGTTTACGGACGCGACACCTCTGGAAACACCATATATTTT
cdr3_aa: CSVVYGRDTSGNTIYF

clone_size: few
v_call: TRBV9
j_call: TRBJ1-1
d_call: -
cdr3_nt: TGTGCCAGCAGCGCCCACCCCCCAGGGATGGGGAACACTGAAGCTTTCTTT
cdr3_aa: CASSAHPPGMGNTEAFF

clone_size: -
v_call: TRBV6-5
j_call: TRBJ2-5
d_call: -
cdr3_nt: TGTGCCAGCAGTTACGCCTCTTCGGGCGGACAAGAGACCCAGTACTTC
cdr3_aa: CASSYASSGGQETQYF

clone_size: -
v_call: TRBV11-2
j_call: TRBJ1-6
d_call: -
cdr3_nt: TGTGCCAGCAGCCACGGACAAATCTATAATTCACCCCCCCACTTT
cdr3_aa: CASSHGQIYNSPPHF

clone_size: -
v_call: TRBV7-8
j_call: TRBJ2-1
d_call: -
cdr3_nt: TGTGCCAGCAGTCCAGGACAGTCTCCCAATGAGGAGTTCTTC
cdr3_aa: CASSPGQSPNEEFF

clone_size: once
v_call: TRBV5-1
j_call: TRBJ1-1
d_call: -
cdr3_nt: TGCGCCAGCGGCAGCGGACGGGGGAACACTGAAGCTTTCTTT
cdr3_aa: CASGSGRGNTEAFF

clone_size: -
v_call: TRBV6-1
j_call: TRBJ1-2
d_call: -
cdr3_nt: TGTGCCAGCAGTGAGCTCAGGGCTGCTGGGGATGGCTACACCTTC
cdr3_aa: CASSELRAAGDGYTF

clone_size: few
v_call: TRBV3-1
j_call: TRBJ1-2
d_call: TRBD1
cdr3_nt: TGTGCCAGCAGCCGATCAGCACTAGGGACAGGACGGGGCTACACCTTC
cdr3_aa: CASSRSALGTGRGYTF

clone_size: -
v_call: TRBV2
j_call: TRBJ2-7
d_call: -
cdr3_nt: TGTGCCGGCACCTTAGGAGGCTCCTACGAGCAGTACTTC
cdr3_aa: CAGTLGGSYEQYF

clone_size: few
v_call: TRBV12-3/TRBV12-4
j_call: TRBJ1-1
d_call: TRBD1
cdr3_nt: TGTGCCAGCAGTGTACAGGGGAGCAAAACTGAAGCTTTCTTT
cdr3_aa: CASSVQGSKTEAFF

clone_size: few
v_call: TRBV20-1
j_call: TRBJ1-2
d_call: -
cdr3_nt: TGCAGTGCAGTGACCGAGAGCCCCAGGAACTATGGCTACACCTTC
cdr3_aa: CSAVTESPRNYGYTF

clone_size: -
v_call: TRBV24-1
j_call: TRBJ2-1
d_call: TRBD2
cdr3_nt: TGTGCCACCAGTGAGGGGACTAGCTCCTACAATGAGCAGTTCTTC
cdr3_aa: CATSEGTSSYNEQFF

clone_size: few
v_call: TRBV29-1
j_call: TRBJ1-1
d_call: TRBD1
cdr3_nt: TGCAGCGTAGACGACAGGGTAACTTCGACTGAAGCTTTCTTT
cdr3_aa: CSVDDRVTSTEAFF

clone_size: -
v_call: TRBV7-2
j_call: TRBJ1-1
d_call: TRBD1
cdr3_nt: TGTGCCAGCAGTATCCAGGGGGGAGGTCACACTGAAGCTTTCTTT
cdr3_aa: CASSIQGGGHTEAFF

clone_size: -
v_call: TRBV6-6
j_call: TRBJ2-2
d_call: -
cdr3_nt: TGTGCCAGCAGTTACAACAGAAACACCGGGGAGCTGTTTTTT
cdr3_aa: CASSYNRNTGELFF

clone_size: -
v_call: TRBV3-1
j_call: TRBJ2-7
d_call: -
cdr3_nt: TGTGCCAGCAGCCAAGAATCGTATCGACGGGCCGAGCAGTACTTC
cdr3_aa: CASSQESYRRAEQYF

clone_size: -
v_call: TRBV24-1
j_call: TRBJ2-3
d_call: -
cdr3_nt: TGTGCCACCAGTGATCCTGGGACCGCTAGCACAGATACGCAGTATTTT
cdr3_aa: CATSDPGTASTDTQYF

clone_size: many
v_call: TRBV6-1
j_call: TRBJ1-6
d_call: -
cdr3_nt: TGTGCCAGCAGTGAATTTTTGGGGCATTCACCCCTCCACTTT
cdr3_aa: CASSEFLGHSPLHF

clone_size: few
v_call: TRBV11-2
j_call: TRBJ2-7
d_call: -
cdr3_nt: TGTGCCAGCAGCTTAGGAGGGCAGAGCGAGCAGTACTTC
cdr3_aa: CASSLGGQSEQYF

clone_size: -
v_call: TRBV6-5
j_call: TRBJ2-5
d_call: -
cdr3_nt: TGTGCCAGCAGTGAAGGACAGCCCAAGGGAGAGACCCAGTACTTC
cdr3_aa: CASSEGQPKGETQYF

clone_size: -
v_call: TRBV14
j_call: TRBJ1-1
d_call: TRBD1
cdr3_nt: TGTGCCAGCAGAGGACAGGGATCCTGGGCTTTCTTT
cdr3_aa: CASRGQGSWAFF

clone_size: -
v_call: TRBV12-3/TRBV12-4
j_call: TRBJ1-4
d_call: -
cdr3_nt: TGTGCCAGCAGTTTCAGACATGAAAAACTGTTTTTT
cdr3_aa: CASSFRHEKLFF

clone_size: -
v_call: TRBV7-9
j_call: TRBJ1-2
d_call: TRBD1
cdr3_nt: TGTGCCAGCAGCTTACTCAGACAGGGAGCCGATGGCTACACCTTC
cdr3_aa: CASSLLRQGADGYTF

clone_size: -
v_call: TRBV20-1
j_call: TRBJ1-5
d_call: -
cdr3_nt: TGCAGTGCTAGTAGTACATTCGTTAGCAATCAGCCCCAGCATTTT
cdr3_aa: CSASSTFVSNQPQHF

clone_size: few
v_call: TRBV7-9
j_call: TRBJ1-2
d_call: -
cdr3_nt: TGTGCCAGCAGCTCCGACTCTGGCTACACCTTC
cdr3_aa: CASSSDSGYTF

clone_size: -
v_call: TRBV4-3
j_call: TRBJ2-2
d_call: -
cdr3_nt: TGCGCCAGCAGTCCCGACCCGATGAACACCGGGGAGCTGTTTTTT
cdr3_aa: CASSPDPMNTGELFF

clone_size: -
v_call: TRBV27
j_call: TRBJ1-1
d_call: -
cdr3_nt: TGTGCCAGCAGAAGTAGACAGATGAACACTGAAGCTTTCTTT
cdr3_aa: CASRSRQMNTEAFF

clone_size: once
v_call: TRBV5-5
j_call: TRBJ2-2
d_call: -
cdr3_nt: TGTGCCAGCAGCTTTCCGATAGGGAGTGGCACCGGGGAGCTGTTTTTT
cdr3_aa: CASSFPIGSGTGELFF

clone_size: -
v_call: TRBV7-2
j_call: TRBJ2-7
d_call: -
cdr3_nt: TGTGCCAGCAGCTTAATTCCTAGCGCTACCCACGAGCAGCACTTC
cdr3_aa: CASSLIPSATHEQHF

clone_size: -
v_call: TRBV11-2
j_call: TRBJ2-1
d_call: TRBD2
cdr3_nt: TGTGCCAGCAGGGTTCTAGCGGGAGGGCCAAACAATGAGCAGTTCTTC
cdr3_aa: CASRVLAGGPNNEQFF

clone_size: -
v_call: TRBV6-6
j_call: TRBJ1-2
d_call: -
cdr3_nt: TGTGCCAGCAGTTCGGCCTATGGCTACACCTTC
cdr3_aa: CASSSAYGYTF

clone_size: -
v_call: TRBV7-9
j_call: TRBJ2-1
d_call: -
cdr3_nt: TGTGCCAGCAGCTTTGGGGCCCAGTTCTTC
cdr3_aa: CASSFGAQFF

clone_size: few
v_call: TRBV29-1
j_call: TRBJ1-1
d_call: -
cdr3_nt: TGCAGCGGGGGCCGGGTGGGGATGAACACTGAAGCTTTCTTT
cdr3_aa: CSGGRVGMNTEAFF

clone_size: few
v_call: TRBV20-1
j_call: TRBJ1-1
d_call: -
cdr3_nt: TGCAGTGCTAGAGATCTCGGGGGCGCGAACACTGAAGCTTTCTTT
cdr3_aa: CSARDLGGANTEAFF

clone_size: -
v_call: TRBV11-2
j_call: TRBJ2-2
d_call: -
cdr3_nt: TGTGCCAGCAGCTTAGATCAAAGGAGAAGGGCAAACGGGGAGCTGTTTTTT
cdr3_aa: CASSLDQRRRANGELFF

clone_size: -
v_call: TRBV2
j_call: TRBJ1-4
d_call: -
cdr3_nt: TGTGCCAGCAGTGGTAGACGGACTCTTAATGAAAAACTGTTTTTT
cdr3_aa: CASSGRRTLNEKLFF

clone_size: -
v_call: TRBV3-1
j_call: TRBJ1-5
d_call: -
cdr3_nt: TGTGCCAGCAGCCAAGAGAGGGGGCAGCCCCAGCATTTT
cdr3_aa: CASSQERGQPQHF

clone_size: -
v_call: TRBV4-3
j_call: TRBJ2-1
d_call: TRBD2
cdr3_nt: TGCGCCAGCAGCCCTCGTTTAGCGGGATGGTACAATGAGCAGTTCTTC
cdr3_aa: CASSPRLAGWYNEQFF

clone_size: -
v_call: TRBV20-1
j_call: TRBJ2-1
d_call: -
cdr3_nt: TGCAGTGCTAGAGGAAATACGGCCTCCTACAATGAGCAGTTCTTC
cdr3_aa: CSARGNTASYNEQFF

clone_size: -
v_call: TRBV5-1
j_call: TRBJ2-3
d_call: -
cdr3_nt: TGCGCCAGCAGCCCGGACCCTAGCACAGATACGCAGTATTTT
cdr3_aa: CASSPDPSTDTQYF

clone_size: few
v_call: TRBV2
j_call: TRBJ1-1
d_call: TRBD1
cdr3_nt: TGTGCCAGCACTAGTCGGACAGGTGGGATGAACACTGAAGCTTTCTTT
cdr3_aa: CASTSRTGGMNTEAFF

clone_size: few
v_call: TRBV10-3
j_call: TRBJ2-1
d_call: -
cdr3_nt: TGTGCCATCAGTCCAGCCATACCACAGGGTTATAGCATATATGAGCAGTTCTTC
cdr3_aa: CAISPAIPQGYSIYEQFF

clone_size: many
v_call: TRBV6-6
j_call: TRBJ2-2
d_call: -
cdr3_nt: TGTGCCAGCAGGTGGACACAGGGTACCGGGGAGCTGTTTTTT
cdr3_aa: CASRWTQGTGELFF